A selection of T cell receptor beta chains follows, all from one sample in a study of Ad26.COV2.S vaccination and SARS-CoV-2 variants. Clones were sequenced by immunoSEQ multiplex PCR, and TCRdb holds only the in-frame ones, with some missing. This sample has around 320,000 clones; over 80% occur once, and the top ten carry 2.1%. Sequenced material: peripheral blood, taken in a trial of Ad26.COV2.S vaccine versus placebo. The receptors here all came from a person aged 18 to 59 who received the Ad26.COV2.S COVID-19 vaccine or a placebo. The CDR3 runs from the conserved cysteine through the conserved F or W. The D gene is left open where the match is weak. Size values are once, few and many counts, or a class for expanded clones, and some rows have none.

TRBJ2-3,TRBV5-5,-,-,TGTGCCAGCAGCTTGTCTGGACGAGGCCCAGATACGCAGTATTTT,CASSLSGRGPDTQYF
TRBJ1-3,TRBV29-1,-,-,TGCAGCGGGGCCGAAGGAAACACCATATATTTT,CSGAEGNTIYF
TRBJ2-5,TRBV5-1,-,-,TGCGCCAGCAGCTTCTTTGGCGGGGAGACCCAGTACTTC,CASSFFGGETQYF
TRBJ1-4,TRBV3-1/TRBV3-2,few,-,TGTGCCAGCAGCCAAGATATAGGGAAGGTACTGTTTTTT,CASSQDIGKVLFF
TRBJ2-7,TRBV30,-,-,TGTGCCTGGAGTTGGGGGGACGAGCAGTACTTC,CAWSWGDEQYF
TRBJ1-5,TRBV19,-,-,TGTGCCAGTAGTATCGAACAGCTCAATCAGCCCCAGCATTTT,CASSIEQLNQPQHF
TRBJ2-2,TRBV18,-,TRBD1,TGTGCCAGCTCACCACAGGGGGCTGGGGACACCGGGGAGCTGTTTTTT,CASSPQGAGDTGELFF
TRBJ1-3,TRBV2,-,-,TGTGCCAGCAGGGAGGGAAACACCATATATTTT,CASREGNTIYF
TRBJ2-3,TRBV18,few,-,TGTGCCAGCTCACCAATCTTAGCACAGGGAAGTGAAAAAGATACGCAGTATTTT,CASSPILAQGSEKDTQYF
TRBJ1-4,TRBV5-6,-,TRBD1,TGTGCCAGCAGCGTGGACAGGGCGCTTGGGAAACTGTTTTTT,CASSVDRALGKLFF
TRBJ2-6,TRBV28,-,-,TGTGCCAGCAGCTCGATTCGGCTGTCGGGGGCCAACGTCCTGACTTTC,CASSSIRLSGANVLTF
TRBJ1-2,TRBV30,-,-,TGTGCCTGGAGTGTAAGCCTCCAGGGAGACACCTTC,CAWSVSLQGDTF
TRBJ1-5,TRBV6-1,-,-,TGTGCCAGCAGTGAAAAGGTCGGGACCCCAAGGAGCAATCAGCCCCAGCATTTT,CASSEKVGTPRSNQPQHF
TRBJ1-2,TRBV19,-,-,TGTGCCAGTATGGGGCGGAACTATGGCTACACCTTC,CASMGRNYGYTF
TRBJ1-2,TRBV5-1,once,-,TGCGCCAGCAGCGCCGACGGAGGGACGGAGGGTGGCTACACCTTC,CASSADGGTEGGYTF